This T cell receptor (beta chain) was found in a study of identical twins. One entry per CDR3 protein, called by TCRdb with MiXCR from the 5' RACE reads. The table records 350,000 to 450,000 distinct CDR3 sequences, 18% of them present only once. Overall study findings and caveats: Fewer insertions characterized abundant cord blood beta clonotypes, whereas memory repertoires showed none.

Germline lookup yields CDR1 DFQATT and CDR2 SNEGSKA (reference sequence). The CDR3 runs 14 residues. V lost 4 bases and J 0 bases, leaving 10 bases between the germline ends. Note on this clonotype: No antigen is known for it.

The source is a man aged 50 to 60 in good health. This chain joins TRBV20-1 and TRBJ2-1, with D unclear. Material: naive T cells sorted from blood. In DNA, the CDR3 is TGCAGTGCTACCCCGCAGAGCTCCTACAATGAGCAGTTCTTC. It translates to CSATPQSSYNEQFF.